Sequencing of this TCR beta chain was carried out in a study of regulatory T cells in long-lasting Graves disease. This clonotype was seen ten or more times. The antigen is not known. CDR3-region Arm-PCR and iRepertoire HTBI primers produced the TCR beta libraries. TCRdb passed the multiplex PCR reads through MiXCR, listing each CDR3 protein once. The sample lists 450,000 or so distinct CDR3 sequences, more than 20% occurring once. Findings and limits, study-wide: The study examined only peripheral blood, not thyroid tissue.

Time point of the sample: persistent/refractory GD, antithyroid drugs over 5 years with positive TRAb. With RNA extracted from PBMCs as input, the TCR library was made. CDR1 SEHNR and CDR2 FQNEAQ come from the germline V gene (reference sequence). The CDR3 covers 15 residues. V gave up 5 bases and J gave up 2 bases, with 15 bases separating them. The specimen comprised peripheral blood mononuclear cells (PBMCs), sampled when the disease was refractory, from a patient treated with antithyroid drugs. The chain is built from TRBV7-9 and TRBJ2-5; tentatively, D is TRBD1 (6 bases). This sequence was found in a female donor with Graves disease. The CDR3 reads CASSTPGQFQETQYF. Written as DNA, the CDR3 is TGTGCCAGCAGCACCCCCGGACAGTTTCAAGAGACCCAGTACTTC. Together with reference TRBV7-9 and TRBJ2-5, the CDR3 gives the full variable domain: DTGVSQNPRHKITKRGQNVTFRCDPISEHNRLYWYRQTLGQGPEFLTYFQNEAQLEKSRLLSDRFSAERPKGSFSTLEIQRTEQGDSAMYLCASSTPGQFQETQYFGPGTRLLVL.